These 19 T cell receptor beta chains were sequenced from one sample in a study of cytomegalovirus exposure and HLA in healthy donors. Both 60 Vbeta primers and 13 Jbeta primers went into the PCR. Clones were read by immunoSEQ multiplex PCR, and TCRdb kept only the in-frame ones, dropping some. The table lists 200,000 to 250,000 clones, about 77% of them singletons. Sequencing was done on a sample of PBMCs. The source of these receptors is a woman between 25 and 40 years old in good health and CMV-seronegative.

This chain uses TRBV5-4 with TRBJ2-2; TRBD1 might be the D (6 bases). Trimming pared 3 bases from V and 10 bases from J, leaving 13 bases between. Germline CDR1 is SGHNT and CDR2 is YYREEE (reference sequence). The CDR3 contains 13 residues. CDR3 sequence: CASSSTGTAELFF. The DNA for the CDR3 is TGTGCCAGCAGCTCAACAGGGACGGCGGAGCTGTTTTTT. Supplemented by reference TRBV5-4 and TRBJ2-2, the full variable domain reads ETGVTQSPTHLIKTRGQQVTLRCSSQSGHNTVSWYQQALGQGPQFIFQYYREEENGRGNFPPRFSGLQFPNYSSELNVNALELDDSALYLCASSSTGTAELFFGEGSRLTVL.

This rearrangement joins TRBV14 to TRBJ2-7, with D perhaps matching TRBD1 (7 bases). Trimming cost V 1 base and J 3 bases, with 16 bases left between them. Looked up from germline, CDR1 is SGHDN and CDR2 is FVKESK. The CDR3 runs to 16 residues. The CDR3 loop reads CASSQGGRTGDYEQYF. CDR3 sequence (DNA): TGTGCCAGCAGCCAAGGAGGGAGGACAGGAGACTACGAGCAGTACTTC.

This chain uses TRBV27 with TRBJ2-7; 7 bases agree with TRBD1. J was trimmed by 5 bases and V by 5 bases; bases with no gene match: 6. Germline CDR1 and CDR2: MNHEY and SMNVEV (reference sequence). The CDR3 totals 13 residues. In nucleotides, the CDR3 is TGTGCCAGCAGTCAGACAGGGTTCAACGAGCAGTACTTC. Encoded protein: CASSQTGFNEQYF.

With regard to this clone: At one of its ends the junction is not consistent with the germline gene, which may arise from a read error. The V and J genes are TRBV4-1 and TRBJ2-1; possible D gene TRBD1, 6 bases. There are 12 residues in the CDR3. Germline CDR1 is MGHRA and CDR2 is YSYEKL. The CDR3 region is CASSLSGDEQFF. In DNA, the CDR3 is TGTGCCAGCAGCCTCTCAGGGGATGAGCAGTTCTTC.

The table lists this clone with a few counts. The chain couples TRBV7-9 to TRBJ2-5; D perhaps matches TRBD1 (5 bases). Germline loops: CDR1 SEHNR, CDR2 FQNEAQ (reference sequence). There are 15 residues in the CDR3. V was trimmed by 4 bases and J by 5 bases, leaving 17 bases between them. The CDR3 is CASSYWAASGETQYF. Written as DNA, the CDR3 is TGTGCCAGCAGCTATTGGGCAGCCTCAGGGGAGACCCAGTACTTC.

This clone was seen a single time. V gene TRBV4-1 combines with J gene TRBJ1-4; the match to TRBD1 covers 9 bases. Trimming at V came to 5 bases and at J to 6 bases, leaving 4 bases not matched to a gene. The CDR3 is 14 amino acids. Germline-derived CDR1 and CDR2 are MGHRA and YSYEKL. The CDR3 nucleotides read TGCGCCAGCAGCAAACAGGGGGCGGATGAAAAACTGTTTTTT. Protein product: CASSKQGADEKLFF.

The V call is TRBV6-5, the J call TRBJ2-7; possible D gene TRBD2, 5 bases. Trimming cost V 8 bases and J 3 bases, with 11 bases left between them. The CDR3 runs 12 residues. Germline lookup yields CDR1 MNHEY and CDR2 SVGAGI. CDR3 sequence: CASGSQLYEQYF. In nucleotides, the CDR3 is TGTGCCAGCGGGAGCCAACTCTACGAGCAGTACTTC.

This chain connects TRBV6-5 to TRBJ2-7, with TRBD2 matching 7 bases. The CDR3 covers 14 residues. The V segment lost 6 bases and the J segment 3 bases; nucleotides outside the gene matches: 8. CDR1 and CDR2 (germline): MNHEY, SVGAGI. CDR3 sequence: CASRSLARYYEQYF. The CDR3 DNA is TGTGCCAGCAGGTCACTAGCGAGATACTACGAGCAGTACTTC.

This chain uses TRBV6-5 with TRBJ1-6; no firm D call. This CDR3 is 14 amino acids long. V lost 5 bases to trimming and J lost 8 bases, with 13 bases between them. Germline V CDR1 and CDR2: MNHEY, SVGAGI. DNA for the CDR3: TGTGCCAGCAGTGAAGAGGGAGACTATTCACCCCTCCACTTT. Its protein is CASSEEGDYSPLHF.

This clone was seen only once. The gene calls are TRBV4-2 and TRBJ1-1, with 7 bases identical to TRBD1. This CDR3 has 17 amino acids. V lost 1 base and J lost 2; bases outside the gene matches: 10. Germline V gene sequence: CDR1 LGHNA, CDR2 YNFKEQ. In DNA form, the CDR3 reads TGTGCCAGCAGCCAAGCAGTGGCGGGACAGCGAAACACTGAAGCTTTCTTT. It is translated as CASSQAVAGQRNTEAFF.

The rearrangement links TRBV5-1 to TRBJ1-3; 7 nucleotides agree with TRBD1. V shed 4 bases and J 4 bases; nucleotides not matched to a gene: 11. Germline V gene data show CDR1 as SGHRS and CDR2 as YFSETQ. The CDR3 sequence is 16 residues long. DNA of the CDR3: TGCGCCAGCAGCGTCCGGACAGGCGGGGAGGGAAACACCATATATTTT. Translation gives CASSVRTGGEGNTIYF.

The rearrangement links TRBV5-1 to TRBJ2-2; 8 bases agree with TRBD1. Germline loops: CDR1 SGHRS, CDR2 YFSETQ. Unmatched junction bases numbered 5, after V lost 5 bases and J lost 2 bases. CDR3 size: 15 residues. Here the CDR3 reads CASRLGTGNTGELFF. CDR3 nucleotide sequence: TGCGCCAGCAGACTCGGGACAGGCAACACCGGGGAGCTGTTTTTT.

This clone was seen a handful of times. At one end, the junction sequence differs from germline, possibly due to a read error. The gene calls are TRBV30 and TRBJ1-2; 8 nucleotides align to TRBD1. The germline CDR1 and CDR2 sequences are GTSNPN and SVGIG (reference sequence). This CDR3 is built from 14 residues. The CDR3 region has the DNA TGTGACTGGAGCCAAGGACAGGGTTACGGTGGCTACACCTTC. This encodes CDWSQGQGYGGYTF. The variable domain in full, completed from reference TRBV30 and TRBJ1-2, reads SQTIHQWPATLVQPVGSPLSLECTVEGTSNPNLYWYRQAAGRGLQLLFYSVGIGQISSEVPQNLSASRPQDRQFILSSKKLLLSDSGFYLCDWSQGQGYGGYTFGSGTRLTVV.

CDR3 residues: CASSTGTNTGELFF. DNA for the CDR3: TGTGCCAGCAGTACCGGGACAAACACCGGGGAGCTGTTTTTT. The chain is built from TRBV6-1 and TRBJ2-2; D perhaps matches TRBD1 (6 bases). V was clipped by 5 bases and J by 2 bases, with 9 bases between them. Germline values: CDR1 MNHNS, CDR2 SASEGT. This CDR3 is 14 amino acids long.

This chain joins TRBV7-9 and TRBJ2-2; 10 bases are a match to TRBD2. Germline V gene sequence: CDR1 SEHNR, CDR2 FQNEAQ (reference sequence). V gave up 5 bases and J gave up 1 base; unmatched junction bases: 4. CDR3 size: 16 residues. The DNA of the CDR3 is TGTGCCAGCAGCCCCCGGACTAGCGGGAACACCGGGGAGCTGTTTTTT. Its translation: CASSPRTSGNTGELFF.

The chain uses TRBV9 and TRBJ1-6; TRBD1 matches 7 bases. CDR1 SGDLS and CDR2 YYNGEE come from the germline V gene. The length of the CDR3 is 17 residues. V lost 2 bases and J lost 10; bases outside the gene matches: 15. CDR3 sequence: CASSVFTGARRDSPLHF. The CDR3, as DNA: TGTGCCAGCAGCGTCTTTACAGGGGCGAGGAGGGACTCACCCCTCCACTTT.

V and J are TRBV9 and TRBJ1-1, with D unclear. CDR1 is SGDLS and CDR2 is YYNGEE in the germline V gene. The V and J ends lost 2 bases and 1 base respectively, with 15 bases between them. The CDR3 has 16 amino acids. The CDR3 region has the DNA TGTGCCAGCAGCGTGGAGCCCGGGTCCCGGAACACTGAAGCTTTCTTT. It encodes CASSVEPGSRNTEAFF.

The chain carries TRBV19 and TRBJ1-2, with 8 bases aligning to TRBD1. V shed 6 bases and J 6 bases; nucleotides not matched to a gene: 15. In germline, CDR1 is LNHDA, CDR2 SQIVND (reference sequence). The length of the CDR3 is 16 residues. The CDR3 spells CASRPNRRTGPHGYTF. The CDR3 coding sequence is TGTGCCAGTAGGCCAAACCGGAGGACAGGGCCACATGGCTACACCTTC.

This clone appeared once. The DNA of the CDR3 is TGCGCCGTAACCCTGGGGCAAAACAATGAGCAGTTCTTC. Residues: CAVTLGQNNEQFF. This chain uses TRBV5-1 with TRBJ2-1; the D gene is possibly TRBD1 (5 bases). Germline CDR1 and CDR2: SGHRS and YFSETQ. This CDR3 has 13 residues. With 10 bases removed from V and 5 bases from J, the gap between germline ends came to 16 bases.